The source of this T cell receptor (beta chain) is a study of cytomegalovirus exposure and HLA in healthy donors. Study at large: T cells numbering about 179 million yielded some 110 million unique TCR beta sequences in an earlier analysis.

A multiplex PCR was run with 60 Vbeta primers and 13 Jbeta primers. TCRdb's table, derived via immunoSEQ multiplex PCR, lists solely in-frame clones and lacks some. The sample shows roughly 120,000 clones, around four fifths of them seen only once. Study-level findings and limits: Clonal expansion, a later analysis showed, was greater in HLA-associated TCR beta chains than in equally common others. In an earlier analysis, about 87% or about 30%: the productive usage of most TCR beta V segments. In vitro experiments confirmed that a few CMV-associated chains were specific for CMV antigens.

A note on this clone: The antigen is unknown.

The V gene's germline CDR1 is MNHNY and CDR2 SVGAGI (reference sequence). The CDR3 covers 14 residues. Deletions cut 8 bases from V and 5 bases from J, with 18 bases between. This rearrangement joins TRBV6-6 to TRBJ2-5; no clear D gene. What was sequenced was PBMCs. The receptor was derived from a woman in her 40s in good health and CMV-seronegative. CDR3 loop: CASESISTVETQYF. The CDR3 DNA follows: TGTGCCAGCGAATCGATTTCTACAGTGGAGACCCAGTACTTC.